The 18 T cell receptor beta chains listed next were all sequenced from one sample in a study of blood T cell repertoires in COVID-19 (dated by TCRdb to 2020 to 2021). The library was made by the immunoSEQ multiplex PCR assay. TCRdb re-hosts the immuneACCESS table, in-frame sequences only. Its copies lack some clones; in the studies checked, an unresolved V gene accounts for under half of them, and the cause for the rest is not known. Recorded for this sample are about 220,000 clones; around 83% of them occurred a single time. About 1.3% of the sample lies in the top ten. The specimen was PBMCs or T cells enriched from blood (not recorded which). The receptor source for this set is a woman aged 40 to 50 with acute COVID-19.

The genes are TRBV28 and TRBJ2-7, with 8 bases fitting TRBD2. The CDR3 length is 12 residues. V was pared by 10 bases and J by 7 bases, with 9 bases of the junction left unmatched. Per the germline V gene, CDR1 is MDHEN and CDR2 is SYDVKM. CDR3 sequence (DNA): TGTGCCACACAGGGTTCGGGAGGGGAGCAGTACTTC. Its protein is CATQGSGGEQYF.

The chain links TRBV7-2 to TRBJ1-2; weak D call: TRBD1 (5 bases). V was shortened by 7 bases and J by 5 bases, with 23 bases between the two germline ends. Germline V gene sequence: CDR1 SGHTA, CDR2 FQGNSA. This CDR3 has 16 amino acids. The CDR3 reads CASTPWEGTGPYGYTF. The CDR3 DNA reads as TGTGCCAGCACCCCTTGGGAGGGGACGGGCCCTTATGGCTACACCTTC.

J is TRBJ1-2 and V is TRBV3-1 (or the pseudogene TRBV3-2); no reliable D call. This CDR3 contains 13 residues. Germline V lookup: CDR1 LGHDT, CDR2 YNNKEL (reference sequence). The V end lost 4 bases, the J end lost 2 bases, and 8 bases lay between the germline ends. The CDR3: CASSPGSNYGYTF. The DNA for the CDR3 is TGTGCCAGCAGCCCCGGGTCAAACTATGGCTACACCTTC.

The genes are TRBV30 and TRBJ1-1; possibly TRBD1 for D (5 bases). V was trimmed by 5 bases and J by 13 bases, leaving 20 bases between them. CDR3 length equals 12 residues. Looked up from germline, CDR1 is GTSNPN and CDR2 is SVGIG (reference sequence). CDR3 loop: CAWRERGVRVFF. For the CDR3, the DNA is TGTGCCTGGCGTGAGCGGGGGGTCAGGGTTTTCTTT.

This clone was seen just once. CDR3 in amino acids: CASSPLGQGPQPQHF. The CDR3 bases are TGTGCCAGCAGCCCTCTCGGACAGGGCCCTCAGCCCCAGCATTTT. The chain couples TRBV14 to TRBJ1-5, with 8 bases aligning to TRBD1. Germline trimming cut 4 bases from V and 6 bases from J; bases unmatched to any gene: 8. Germline CDR1 SGHDN, CDR2 FVKESK. This CDR3 has 15 amino acids.

This clone was counted once. The chain links TRBV7-2 to TRBJ1-2; 8 bases are a match to TRBD1. J was trimmed by 4 bases and V by 1 base; bases with no gene match: 5. Germline lookup yields CDR1 SGHTA and CDR2 FQGNSA. CDR3 size: 15 residues. The CDR3 DNA follows: TGTGCCAGCAGCTTAGTAGGGACAGGTCCCTATGGCTACACCTTC. It encodes CASSLVGTGPYGYTF.

V gene TRBV7-8 combines with J gene TRBJ1-1; unclear D gene. The germline gives CDR1 SGHVS, CDR2 FQNEAQ. V was shortened by 0 bases and J by 0 bases, with 8 bases between the two germline ends. The CDR3 runs to 15 residues. The CDR3 protein is CASSLASTVNTEAFF. CDR3 DNA: TGTGCCAGCAGCTTAGCGTCTACAGTGAACACTGAAGCTTTCTTT.

V gene TRBV14 combines with J gene TRBJ1-6, with D maybe TRBD1 (6 bases). The CDR3 is 15 residues long. V lost 2 bases, J lost 6 bases, and 11 bases lay in between. The germline gives CDR1 SGHDN, CDR2 FVKESK. CDR3 loop: CASSQWQGINSPLHF. The CDR3 DNA is TGTGCCAGCAGCCAATGGCAGGGGATTAATTCACCCCTCCACTTT.

The V and J genes are TRBV5-1 and TRBJ2-7, with TRBD1 matching over 7 bases. The CDR3 spans 14 residues. The trim removed 0 bases at V and 5 bases at J, leaving 5 bases unmatched. CDR1 and CDR2 (germline): SGHRS, YFSETQ. CDR3 residues: CASSLGDSQHEQYF. The CDR3 coding sequence is TGCGCCAGCAGCTTGGGGGACAGTCAACACGAGCAGTACTTC.

This clone appeared a single time. V gene TRBV6-5 combines with J gene TRBJ2-3, with a tentative D call TRBD2 (6 bases). V lost 3 bases to trimming and J lost 4 bases, with 14 bases between them. CDR3 length: 15 amino acids. Germline V gene lookup returns CDR1 MNHEY and CDR2 SVGAGI. The CDR3 sequence: CASSYSGPRSDTQYF. CDR3 DNA sequence: TGTGCCAGCAGTTATAGCGGCCCGCGGTCAGATACGCAGTATTTT.

This rearrangement joins TRBV6-6 to TRBJ1-3, with TRBD1 identical over 7 bases. V was clipped by 7 bases and J by 3 bases; unmatched bases: 6. This CDR3 contains 14 residues. Per the germline V gene, CDR1 is MNHNY and CDR2 is SVGAGI (reference sequence). Here the CDR3 reads CASKEHRGGNTIYF. Here the CDR3 DNA reads TGTGCCAGCAAGGAACACAGGGGTGGAAACACCATATATTTT.

This sequence joins TRBV6-2 or TRBV6-3 and TRBJ1-2, with 7 nucleotides matching TRBD1. The CDR3 consists of 15 residues. Trimming removed 4 bases from V and 4 bases from J; junction bases left unmatched: 9. Germline loops: CDR1 MNHEY, CDR2 SVGEGT. CDR3 sequence: CASSFLDREPYGYTF. The CDR3 DNA reads TGTGCCAGCAGTTTCCTTGACAGGGAACCCTATGGCTACACCTTC.

This chain links TRBV30 with TRBJ2-3; TRBD2 agrees at 7 bases. The CDR3 runs 16 residues. In germline, CDR1 is GTSNPN, CDR2 SVGIG (reference sequence). J was trimmed by 0 bases and V by 1 base; bases with no gene match: 7. The CDR3 coding sequence is TGTGCCTGGAGTGCGGCGACTAGCCGTAGCACAGATACGCAGTATTTT. It encodes CAWSAATSRSTDTQYF. Full variable domain (missing parts from reference TRBV30 and TRBJ2-3): SQTIHQWPATLVQPVGSPLSLECTVEGTSNPNLYWYRQAAGRGLQLLFYSVGIGQISSEVPQNLSASRPQDRQFILSSKKLLLSDSGFYLCAWSAATSRSTDTQYFGPGTRLTVL.

The CDR3, as DNA: TGTGCCAGCAGCCTCGCAGGTGACACCTACTATGGCTACACCTTC. This gives the protein CASSLAGDTYYGYTF. The chain joins TRBV5-4 to TRBJ1-2; D unclear. V dropped 4 bases and J dropped 3 bases, with 16 bases sitting between them. From germline, CDR1 is SGHNT and CDR2 YYREEE (reference sequence). This CDR3 spans 15 amino acids.

Here the CDR3 DNA reads TGTGCCAGCAGCTCCGACAGGGGGTCATACTACGAGCAGTACTTC. Its translation is CASSSDRGSYYEQYF. This chain uses TRBV5-4 with TRBJ2-7, with 9 nucleotides matching TRBD1. This CDR3 spans 15 amino acids. Trimming took 3 bases from V and 3 from J; bases not matched to a gene: 7. Per the germline V gene, CDR1 is SGHNT and CDR2 is YYREEE (reference sequence).

This clone was recorded a few times. This chain joins TRBV5-1 and TRBJ2-3, with TRBD2 matching 9 bases. From germline, CDR1 is SGHRS and CDR2 YFSETQ. Unmatched junction bases numbered 11, after V lost 0 bases and J lost 0 bases. The CDR3 length is 19 residues. The CDR3 nucleotides read TGCGCCAGCAGCTTGGCCTTAATAGCGGGAGACGCTAGCACAGATACGCAGTATTTT. Encoded protein: CASSLALIAGDASTDTQYF.

The gene calls are TRBV18 and TRBJ1-3; D is possibly TRBD1 (5 bases). V was clipped by 0 bases and J by 0 bases, with 12 bases between them. CDR1 KGHSH and CDR2 LQKENI come from the germline V gene. The length of the CDR3 is 17 residues. The CDR3 nucleotides read TGTGCCAGCTCACCACCGGGTAGGGGCGGCTCTGGAAACACCATATATTTT. Its protein product is CASSPPGRGGSGNTIYF.

The chain uses TRBV3-1 (or the pseudogene TRBV3-2) and TRBJ2-2, with 8 nucleotides matching TRBD2. The germline V gene encodes CDR1 LGHDT and CDR2 YNNKEL (reference sequence). This CDR3 is built from 18 residues. J gave up 3 bases and V 2 bases, and 11 bases lay outside the gene matches. Written as DNA, the CDR3 is TGTGCCAGCAGCCAACCCCTAGGACCTAGCGGGTACACCGGGGAGCTGTTTTTT. Translated: CASSQPLGPSGYTGELFF.